This TCR beta chain comes out of a study of blood T cell repertoires in COVID-19 (dated by TCRdb to 2018 to 2020). With regard to the full study: The collaborator samples originated in the United States, Italy and Spain and spanned the acute and convalescent phases of COVID-19. The material from the prospective study consisted of cDNA or gDNA derived from T cells, B-cell-depleted T cells, or PBMCs. Subjects who had been exposed to COVID-19, were actively infected with it, or had recovered from it provided the deeply sampled blood TCRbeta repertoires that made up the dataset. A freely available public database, intended as a resource for researchers studying the immune response to SARS-CoV-2, is where the repertoires were released. The samples were drawn from two sources: the first 160 participants of the ongoing ImmuneRACE study, and 1,000 to 1,500 subjects contributed by 6 global collaborators. A de-identified subject ID, COVID-19 status, age in years and sex were almost always included in the sample metadata. Where available, HLA class I and class II types were obtained from metadata supplied by the sample provider rather than from assay-based typing. Points the paper makes about the study in general: How much clinical and demographic metadata was included differed by source and by participant, and the metadata was provided uncurated.

The immunoSEQ Assay, a bias-controlled multiplex PCR, was used to amplify TCRbeta CDR3 regions from genomic DNA. The published analysis was carried out like this. Within the assay, amplification of reference gene primers was used to estimate how many nucleated cells each sample contained. To quantify the absolute abundance of each unique TCRbeta CDR3 rearrangement, sequence reads were collapsed and filtered. For each sample, productive Simpson clonality was calculated as the square root of Simpson's diversity index over productive rearrangements. What TCRdb holds here is the immuneACCESS table cut down to in-frame rearrangements. Part of the clones is not present; checked against another copy, under half of the missing clones reflect an unresolved V gene, and the others are unexplained. The DNA was the basis for D and trimming; V, J and clone size are from that table. This sample has about 380,000 clones in its table, and approximately 90% of those were observed once. 1.2% of the sample is taken by the ten largest.

Participants in the prospective study were aged roughly 18 to 95 years, lived in 20 to 25 United States geographic areas, and enrolled through a virtual design. To assign participants to cohorts, the prospective study relied on clinical history that participants themselves reported in a screening survey and a study questionnaire. ImmuneRACE Cohort 3 recovered participants were defined by two consecutive negative NP/OP PCR tests, healthcare professional clearance, or symptom resolution. Mobile phlebotomists in the prospective study collected whole blood, serum and a nasopharyngeal or oropharyngeal swab from every participant. Participants in the prospective study had the option to provide additional blood draws and questionnaires over an approximately 2-month period. Prospective study blood samples were shipped either frozen or at room temperature before DNA extraction. The germline V gene (reference sequence) yields LNHDA for CDR1 and SQIVND for CDR2. Spanning cysteine to phenylalanine, the CDR3 consists of 16 amino acids. Just the 48-base CDR3 DNA is kept, in frame starting at base 1. V is shortened by 3 bases, J by 2 bases, and the region joining them spans 16 bases.

A word on this clone: The target of this receptor is not known. Within one base of it there is no much larger clone, and no base qualities were kept.

This TCR came from a woman between 18 and 30 years old who had recovered from COVID-19. Sequenced sample: PBMCs or T cells enriched from blood (not recorded which). The sequence joins TRBV19 to TRBJ1-1; perhaps TRBD1 is the D gene, with 6 bases matching. The CDR3 loop reads CASSMGALRTNTEAFF. The DNA sequence is as follows: TGTGCCAGTAGTATGGGGGCTTTAAGGACAAACACTGAAGCTTTCTTT. The full variable domain, with segments outside the CDR3 supplied by the reference TRBV19 and TRBJ1-1 proteins, appears as DGGITQSPKYLFRKEGQNVTLSCEQNLNHDAMYWYRQDPGQGLRLIYYSQIVNDFQKGDIAEGYSVSREKKESFPLTVTSAQKNPTAFYLCASSMGALRTNTEAFFGQGTRLTVV.